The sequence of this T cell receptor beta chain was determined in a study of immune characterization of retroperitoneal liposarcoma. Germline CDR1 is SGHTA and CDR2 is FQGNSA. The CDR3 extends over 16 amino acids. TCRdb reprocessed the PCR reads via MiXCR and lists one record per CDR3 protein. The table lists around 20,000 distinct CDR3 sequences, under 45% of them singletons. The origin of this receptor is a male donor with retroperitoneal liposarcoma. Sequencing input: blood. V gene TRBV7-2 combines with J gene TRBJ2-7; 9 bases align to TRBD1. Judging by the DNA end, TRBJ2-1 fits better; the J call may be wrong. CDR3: CASSLVGTGLYNEQFF. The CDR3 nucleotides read TGTGCCAGCAGCTTAGTGGGGACAGGGTTATACAATGAGCAGTTCTTC.